This T cell receptor (beta chain) is from a study of cytomegalovirus exposure and HLA in healthy donors. Overall study context: An earlier analysis found 110 million or so unique TCR beta sequences from roughly 170 million T cells. Broader study findings: 87-base-pair reads could not separate some V segments, including TRBV6-2 and TRBV6-3. As a later analysis revealed, most CMV-associated TCR beta chains appeared HLA-restricted.

PCR amplification relied on 60 Vbeta primers (plus 13 Jbeta primers). The assay was immunoSEQ multiplex PCR, and TCRdb's table has in-frame clones only and misses some. The sample includes approximately 150,000 clones, 72% seen only once; the top ten take over 2%. The CDR3 is 14 residues long. The ends lost 5 bases at V and 4 bases at J; junction bases unmatched: 4. CDR1 is SGHTA and CDR2 is FQGNSA in the germline V gene. Comment on this clone: No antigen is known for it.

J is TRBJ2-3 and V is TRBV7-2, with 9 bases identical to TRBD1. Source material: PBMCs. This sequence was found in a man aged 40-55 years in good health and CMV-seronegative. In nucleotides, the CDR3 is TGTGCCAGCAGCCAAAGGACAGGGGCAGATACGCAGTATTTT. The encoded protein is CASSQRTGADTQYF.